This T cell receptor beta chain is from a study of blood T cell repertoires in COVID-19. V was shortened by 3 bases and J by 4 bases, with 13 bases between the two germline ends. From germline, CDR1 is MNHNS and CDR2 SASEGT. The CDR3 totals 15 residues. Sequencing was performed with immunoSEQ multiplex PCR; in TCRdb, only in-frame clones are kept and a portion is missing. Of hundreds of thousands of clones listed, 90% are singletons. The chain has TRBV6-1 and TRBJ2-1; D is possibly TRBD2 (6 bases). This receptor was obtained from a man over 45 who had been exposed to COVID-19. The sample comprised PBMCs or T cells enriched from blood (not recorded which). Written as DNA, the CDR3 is TGTGCCAGCAGTGACCGGCGGGGTAGATACAATGAGCAGTTCTTC. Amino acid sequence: CASSDRRGRYNEQFF.